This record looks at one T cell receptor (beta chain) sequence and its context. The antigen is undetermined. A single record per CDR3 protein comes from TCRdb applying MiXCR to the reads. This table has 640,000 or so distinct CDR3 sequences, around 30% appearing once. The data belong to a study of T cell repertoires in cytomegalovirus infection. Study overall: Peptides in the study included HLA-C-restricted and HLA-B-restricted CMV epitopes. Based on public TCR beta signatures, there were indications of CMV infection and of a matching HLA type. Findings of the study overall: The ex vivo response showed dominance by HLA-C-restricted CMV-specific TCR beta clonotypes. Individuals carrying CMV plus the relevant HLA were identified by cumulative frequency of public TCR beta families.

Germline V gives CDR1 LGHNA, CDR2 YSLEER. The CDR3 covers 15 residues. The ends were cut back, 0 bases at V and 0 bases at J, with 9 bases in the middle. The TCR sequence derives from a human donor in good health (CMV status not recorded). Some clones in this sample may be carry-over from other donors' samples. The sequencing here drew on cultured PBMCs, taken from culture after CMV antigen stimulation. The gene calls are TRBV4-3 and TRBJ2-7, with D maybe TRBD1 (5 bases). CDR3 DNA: TGCGCCAGCAGCCAAGATGGGGCGAGCTCCTACGAGCAGTACTTC. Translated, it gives CASSQDGASSYEQYF.